The 10 T cell receptor beta chains below come from one sample, sequenced in a study of STAT3 mutations in large granular lymphocyte leukemia. Points from the study as a whole: Every T-cell large granular lymphocyte leukemia patient had at least one immunodominant TCR beta clonotype.

Their cognate antigens are unknown. TCRdb keeps only in-frame clones here, not all; method: immunoSEQ multiplex PCR. The sample has roughly 4,200 clones; about 70% are singletons. Sequenced sample: peripheral blood mononuclear cells. The origin of the receptors is a man aged 55 to 70 with T-cell large granular lymphocyte leukemia. Some clones in this sample may be carry-over from other donors' samples.

This rearrangement joins TRBV5-1 to TRBJ2-3; tentatively, D is TRBD1 or TRBD2 (5 bases each). CDR3 length: 15 amino acids. The V and J ends lost 6 bases and 4 bases respectively, with 18 bases between them. Germline loops: CDR1 SGHRS, CDR2 YFSETQ. Written as DNA, the CDR3 is TGCGCCAGCAAGCCGGGACCCCCAATCCCAGATACGCAGTATTTT. Translated: CASKPGPPIPDTQYF.

This clone was found a few times. The gene calls are TRBV10-2 and TRBJ1-2; 7 bases map to TRBD1. This CDR3 spans 16 amino acids. V gave up 0 bases and J gave up 6 bases; unmatched junction bases: 10. In germline, CDR1 is WSHSY, CDR2 SAAADI. DNA of the CDR3: TGCGCCAGCAGTGAGTCGAGCGGAGGGGGCAAAAATGGCTACACCTTC. It codes for CASSESSGGGKNGYTF.

J is TRBJ2-3 and V is TRBV13; unclear D gene. Germline V gives CDR1 PRHDT, CDR2 FYEKMQ (reference sequence). The CDR3 length is 13 residues. Between the trimmed V and J ends, which lost 6 bases and 2 bases, there was a span of 9 bases. The CDR3 loop is CASRRLNTDTQYF. CDR3 nucleotides: TGTGCCAGCAGACGCCTTAACACAGATACGCAGTATTTT.

The J gene is TRBJ2-1, the V gene TRBV30; D possibly corresponds to TRBD2 (5 bases). The CDR3 covers 11 residues. V lost 5 bases to trimming and J lost 10 bases, with 12 bases between them. CDR1 GTSNPN and CDR2 SVGIG come from the germline V gene (reference sequence). Written as DNA, the CDR3 is TGTGCCTGGGCCCCGGGCGGGGAGCAGTTCTTC. This gives the protein CAWAPGGEQFF.

This chain's CDR3 is CASSQGFDTEAFF. Written as DNA, the CDR3 is TGTGCCAGCAGTCAGGGATTTGACACTGAAGCTTTCTTT. The V and J genes are TRBV11-1 and TRBJ1-1; maybe TRBD1 (5 bases). CDR3 size: 13 residues. V was cut by 6 bases and J by 3 bases, with 11 bases left in between. The germline V gene has CDR1 SGHAT and CDR2 FQDESV (reference sequence).

The chain couples TRBV25-1 to TRBJ1-2; D is uncertain. The CDR3 is made up of 11 amino acids. V lost 4 bases and J 4 bases, leaving 4 bases between the germline ends. Germline CDR1 reads MGHDK; CDR2 reads SYGVNS. The CDR3 nucleotides read TGTGCCAGCAGTGGCGGCTATGGCTACACCTTC. Protein product: CASSGGYGYTF.

Remarks on this clone: One end of the junction does not line up with germline, which may come from a read error. The chain uses TRBV5-1 and TRBJ2-7; D uncertain. In germline, CDR1 is SGHRS, CDR2 YFSETQ. The CDR3 loop spans 12 amino acids. Here the CDR3 DNA reads TGCGCCAGCAGCGGGTCCCGGGCAATCAAAATCTTC. It specifies CASSGSRAIKIF.

The genes are TRBV18 and TRBJ2-7; a weak D match, TRBD1 (6 bases). Deletions cut 5 bases from V and 3 bases from J, with 17 bases between. Germline V gene sequence: CDR1 KGHSH, CDR2 LQKENI. CDR3 length: 15 amino acids. The CDR3 coding sequence is TGTGCCAGCTCAGGCTCCGGGACACTCCTCTACGAGCAGTACTTC. Translating it yields CASSGSGTLLYEQYF.

This chain connects TRBV5-4 to TRBJ2-1, with 7 positions matching TRBD2. CDR3 length: 13 residues. The J segment lost 4 bases and the V segment lost 10 bases, leaving 8 bases of the junction unmatched. Per the germline V gene, CDR1 is SGHNT and CDR2 is YYREEE (reference sequence). This CDR3 reads CALTGLRYNEQFF. Here the CDR3 DNA reads TGTGCCCTAACGGGACTAAGGTACAATGAGCAGTTCTTC.

The chain combines TRBV30 with TRBJ2-1; 7 bases align to TRBD2. Trimming removed 2 bases from V and 15 bases from J; junction bases left unmatched: 7. The CDR3 covers 11 residues. Germline V gene data show CDR1 as GTSNPN and CDR2 as SVGIG (reference sequence). The CDR3 loop reads CAWSSGGGVFF. In DNA form, the CDR3 reads TGTGCCTGGAGTTCGGGGGGTGGAGTGTTCTTC.